This T cell receptor beta chain was sequenced during a study of blood T cell repertoires in COVID-19. Study summary: Sites in the United States, Italy and Spain provided acute and convalescent COVID-19 samples.

Sequenced by immunoSEQ multiplex PCR; TCRdb stores in-frame clones only, minus some. The top ten hold approximately 3.7% of the sample, which has approximately 160,000 clones, under 85% seen once. This clone is a singleton in its sample. This CDR3 spans 12 amino acids. J lost 5 bases, V lost 8 bases, and 4 bases had no gene match. Germline V gives CDR1 ENHRY, CDR2 SYGVKD. The TCR was taken from an elderly woman with acute or convalescent COVID-19. Sequenced input: peripheral blood. This rearrangement joins TRBV10-3 to TRBJ2-5, with 8 bases that match TRBD2. In nucleotides, the CDR3 is TGTGCCATCGGGACGGGGGGGGAGACCCAGTACTTC. It codes for CAIGTGGETQYF.